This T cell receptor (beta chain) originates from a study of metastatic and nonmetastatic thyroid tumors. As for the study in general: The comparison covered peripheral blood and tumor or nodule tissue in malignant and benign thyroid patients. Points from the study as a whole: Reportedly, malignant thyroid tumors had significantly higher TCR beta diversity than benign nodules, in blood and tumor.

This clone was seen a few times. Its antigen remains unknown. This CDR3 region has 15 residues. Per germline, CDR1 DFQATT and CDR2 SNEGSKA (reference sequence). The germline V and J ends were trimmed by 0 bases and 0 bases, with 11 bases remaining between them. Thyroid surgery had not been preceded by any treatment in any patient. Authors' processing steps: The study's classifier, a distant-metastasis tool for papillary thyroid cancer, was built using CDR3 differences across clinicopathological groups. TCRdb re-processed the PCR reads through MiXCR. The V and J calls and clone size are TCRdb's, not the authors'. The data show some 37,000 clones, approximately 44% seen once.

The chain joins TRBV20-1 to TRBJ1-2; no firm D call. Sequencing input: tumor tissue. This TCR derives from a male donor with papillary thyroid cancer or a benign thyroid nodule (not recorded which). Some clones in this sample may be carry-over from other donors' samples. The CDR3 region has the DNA TGCAGTGCTAGAGATCCGGCGAAATCTAACTATGGCTACACCTTC. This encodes CSARDPAKSNYGYTF.